This TCR beta chain appears in the sequencing data of a study of blood T cell repertoires in COVID-19. Across the whole study: Samples of COVID-19 (acute and convalescent) were obtained from the United States, Italy and Spain. From T cells, B-cell-depleted T cells, or PBMCs came the material, which was cDNA or gDNA.

There are 14 residues in the CDR3. Germline assignment: CDR1 MNHEY and CDR2 SVGAGI. V was pared by 0 bases and J by 5 bases, with 11 bases between. Per the authors' pipeline: Using reference gene primer amplification, nucleated cell counts were estimated. Assay used: immunoSEQ multiplex PCR; TCRdb lists only in-frame clones, some missing. The V and J calls and the clone size are those of that table, but D and trimming were determined from the DNA. The sample shows 100,000 to 150,000 clones, roughly 80% of them seen only once. This sequence joins TRBV6-5 and TRBJ2-7; perhaps TRBD2 as D (7 bases). The source material was peripheral blood. This sequence was found in a woman aged 25 to 39 who had recovered from COVID-19. CDR3 loop: CASSYSGGANEQYF. The CDR3 DNA is TGTGCCAGCAGTTACTCAGGGGGGGCCAACGAGCAGTACTTC.